This TCR beta chain was found in a study of identical twins. Study conclusions and caveats: Models underestimated TCR alpha sharing (out-of-frame) in monozygotic twins.

TCRdb fed the 5' RACE reads into MiXCR, producing one record per CDR3 protein. This table has about 470,000 distinct CDR3 sequences, around 24% appearing once. As concerns this clonotype: Its cognate antigen is unknown.

In germline, CDR1 is LNHDA, CDR2 SQIVND (reference sequence). The CDR3 totals 14 residues. Between the trimmed V and J ends, which lost 7 bases and 9 bases, there was a span of 19 bases. This same sample was also part of a study on T cells expressing NK-cell markers. That work adds: Underlying the TCR beta repertoires were sorted CD3+CD56+NKG2C+, CD3+CD56+NKG2C- and CD3+CD56-NKG2C+ T cells. T cells sorted in several experiments were restricted to alpha-beta TCR T cells by an anti-gamma-delta TCR antibody. Top CD8+ clonotypes included the dominant CD3+CD56+NKG2C+ clonotypes in five to seven donors.

V is TRBV19 and J is TRBJ1-5; D call uncertain. The specimen was CD4+ T cells sorted from blood. The source of this sequence is a woman between 18 and 29 years old in good health. DNA of the CDR3: TGTGCCAGTACCATCAGGACCGGGGAAGGGCCCCAGCATTTT. This codes for CASTIRTGEGPQHF.